The sequence of this TCR beta chain was determined in a study of OX40 agonist ivuxolimab in advanced cancers. Study-wide findings and caveats: On average, CD8+ T cells showed a greater number of expanded clones than CD4+. Low normalized clonal expansion also occurred in some nonresponding patients.

The table came from immunoSEQ multiplex PCR; TCRdb's copy has only in-frame clones and leaves some out. This sample carries some 64,000 clones, 70% to 90% of them seen once, and the ten largest clones take approximately 0.32%. As regards this clone: Its antigen is not identified.

V trimming: 2 bases; J trimming: 8 bases; junction bases outside the gene matches: 5. This CDR3 comprises 13 residues. The germline gives CDR1 MNHNS, CDR2 SASEGT. The TCR comes from an adult with an advanced solid tumor such as melanoma, head and neck, liver or kidney cancer. The source was CD4+ or CD8+ T cells sorted from blood, collected in a trial of the OX40 agonist ivuxolimab. The rearrangement uses TRBV6-1 and TRBJ1-2; 7 bases match TRBD1. CDR3 nucleotide sequence: TGTGCCAGCAGTGAATCTCGACAGGGAGGCTACACCTTC. The encoded protein is CASSESRQGGYTF.